One and the same sample provided the 19 T cell receptor beta chains below, sequenced in a study of blood T cell repertoires in COVID-19. Data came from immunoSEQ multiplex PCR; TCRdb stores just in-frame clones and leaves some out. The data show 450,000 or so clones, with 85% to 90% seen just once and about 0.91% held by the top ten. The sequenced material came from peripheral blood. The source of these receptors is a man younger than 30 with COVID-19, enrolled during active disease.

The genes are TRBV11-3 and TRBJ2-5; a possible D gene is TRBD1 (5 bases). The CDR3 runs to 14 residues. Trimming stripped 5 bases from V and 4 bases from J, with 14 bases between. The germline gives CDR1 SGHNT, CDR2 YENEEA. The CDR3 nucleotides are TGTGCCAGCAGCCCTACTGGGGCTGGAGAGACCCAGTACTTC. Translated: CASSPTGAGETQYF.

The chain combines TRBV19 with TRBJ1-4, with no clear D. Per germline, CDR1 LNHDA and CDR2 SQIVND (reference sequence). This CDR3 spans 13 amino acids. The V and J ends lost 6 bases and 8 bases respectively, with 13 bases between them. CDR3 in amino acids: CASRVEGGEKLFF. The CDR3 DNA follows: TGTGCCAGTAGGGTCGAAGGCGGGGAAAAACTGTTTTTT. The variable domain in full, completed from reference TRBV19 and TRBJ1-4, reads DGGITQSPKYLFRKEGQNVTLSCEQNLNHDAMYWYRQDPGQGLRLIYYSQIVNDFQKGDIAEGYSVSREKKESFPLTVTSAQKNPTAFYLCASRVEGGEKLFFGSGTQLSVL.

The chain couples TRBV12-3 or TRBV12-4 to TRBJ2-7, with unresolved D. This CDR3 spans 13 amino acids. The ends were cut back, 4 bases at V and 2 bases at J, with 9 bases in the middle. CDR3: CASSSGYPYEQYF. DNA of the CDR3: TGTGCCAGCAGTTCCGGGTACCCCTACGAGCAGTACTTC.

The V call is TRBV5-1, the J call TRBJ2-7, with a tentative D call TRBD1 (5 bases). The V end was cut by 0 bases, the J end by 2 bases, with 12 bases between. The length of the CDR3 is 15 residues. Per germline, CDR1 SGHRS and CDR2 YFSETQ. This chain's CDR3 is CASSLATGDPYEQYF. The CDR3 DNA sequence: TGCGCCAGCAGCTTGGCCACAGGAGACCCCTACGAGCAGTACTTC.

Concerning this clone: At the DNA level, this CDR3 is encoded by other sequences in the same sample as well. The chain recombines TRBV11-2 with TRBJ2-5; 8 positions match TRBD2. The junction had 4 bases not matched to a gene; V was cut back by 5 bases and J by 5 bases. This CDR3 has 13 amino acids. Germline CDR1 is SGHAT and CDR2 is FQNNGV. The CDR3: CASSLGGGETQYF. CDR3 nucleotide sequence: TGTGCCAGCAGCCTCGGGGGGGGTGAGACCCAGTACTTC.

The V and J genes are TRBV5-1 and TRBJ1-2, with TRBD1 identical over 7 bases. CDR3 length equals 13 residues. Germline V lookup: CDR1 SGHRS, CDR2 YFSETQ. V lost 4 bases, J lost 8 bases, and 8 bases stayed unmatched. The CDR3 is CASSLDRSYGYTF. CDR3 DNA sequence: TGCGCCAGCAGCCTGGACAGGTCCTACGGCTACACCTTC.

This chain connects TRBV7-9 to TRBJ2-7; no firm D call. Germline assignment: CDR1 SEHNR and CDR2 FQNEAQ (reference sequence). The V and J ends lost 4 bases and 4 bases respectively, with 17 bases between them. The CDR3 spans 15 residues. DNA of the CDR3: TGTGCCAGCAGCTCGCCGAACAACCCGTGGTACGAGCAGTACTTC. Protein product: CASSSPNNPWYEQYF.

The chain recombines TRBV30 with TRBJ1-2; 12 positions agree with TRBD1. The V gene's germline CDR1 is GTSNPN and CDR2 SVGIG (reference sequence). The CDR3 contains 16 residues. V shed 0 bases, J shed 8 bases, and the junction held 10 bases outside the gene matches. The CDR3 loop reads CAWSVVLGQGARGYTF. Written as DNA, the CDR3 is TGTGCCTGGAGTGTGGTTTTGGGACAGGGGGCTCGCGGCTACACCTTC.

The rearrangement joins TRBV5-4 to TRBJ2-7, with 8 bases fitting TRBD2. The germline CDR1 and CDR2 sequences are SGHNT and YYREEE (reference sequence). With 2 bases clipped from V and 0 bases from J, the junction kept 4 bases outside the gene matches. This CDR3 region has 15 residues. This CDR3 reads CASSFSSGSSYEQYF. As DNA, the CDR3 is TGTGCCAGCAGCTTTTCCAGCGGGAGCTCCTACGAGCAGTACTTC.

The gene calls are TRBV6-5 and TRBJ2-7; 12 bases line up with TRBD1. The CDR3 totals 15 residues. The ends lost 7 bases at V and 2 bases at J; junction bases unmatched: 6. Germline CDR1 is MNHEY and CDR2 is SVGAGI. The chain's CDR3 is CASNLRDRGPYEQYF. CDR3 nucleotide sequence: TGTGCCAGCAACCTAAGGGACAGGGGGCCCTACGAGCAGTACTTC.

The rearrangement joins TRBV11-3 to TRBJ2-1, with TRBD2 matching over 14 bases. The CDR3 sequence is 16 residues long. The germline gives CDR1 SGHNT, CDR2 YENEEA. With V trimmed by 1 base and J by 10 bases, 6 bases remained unmatched. CDR3 protein: CASSLGLAGGYGEQFF. CDR3 DNA: TGTGCCAGCAGCTTAGGACTAGCGGGAGGGTACGGAGAGCAGTTCTTC.

The chain carries TRBV5-1 and TRBJ2-2; 7 positions match TRBD2. Germline lookup yields CDR1 SGHRS and CDR2 YFSETQ. This CDR3 comprises 14 residues. The V gene end was trimmed by 1 base and the J gene end by 5 bases; junction bases not matched to a gene: 2. CDR3 sequence reads: CASSLRRGTGELFF. The CDR3 nucleotides read TGCGCCAGCAGCTTGAGGCGGGGGACCGGGGAGCTGTTTTTT.

The rearrangement links TRBV7-9 to TRBJ1-5; TRBD1 matches 7 bases. V dropped 5 bases and J dropped 3; count of bases not matched to a gene: 4. The length of the CDR3 is 14 residues. Germline CDR1 reads SEHNR; CDR2 reads FQNEAQ (reference sequence). CDR3 in DNA: TGTGCCAGCAGCCAGGACAGGTTCAATCAGCCCCAGCATTTT. Translated: CASSQDRFNQPQHF.

This clone was found once. V gene TRBV4-1 combines with J gene TRBJ2-7; D is unclear. V was cut by 0 bases and J by 0 bases, with 12 bases left in between. The germline CDR1 and CDR2 sequences are MGHRA and YSYEKL. This CDR3 spans 16 amino acids. The chain's CDR3 is CASSQDRSFNSYEQYF. The CDR3 DNA reads as TGCGCCAGCAGCCAAGATCGTAGTTTTAACTCCTACGAGCAGTACTTC.

The chain has TRBV2 and TRBJ1-3; D call uncertain. The V end was cut by 6 bases, the J end by 0 bases, with 18 bases between. CDR3 length: 17 amino acids. Per the germline V gene, CDR1 is SNHLY and CDR2 is FYNNEI. The CDR3 here is CASRRVAQLSSGNTIYF. DNA for the CDR3: TGTGCCAGCAGGAGGGTCGCCCAGCTGAGCTCTGGAAACACCATATATTTT.

The chain links TRBV6-5 to TRBJ1-1; 8 bases match TRBD1. Germline V gene sequence: CDR1 MNHEY, CDR2 SVGAGI. The CDR3 is 13 residues long. Trimming at V came to 8 bases and at J to 5 bases, leaving 7 bases not matched to a gene. The CDR3 is CASARTGRTEAFF. The CDR3 nucleotides read TGTGCCAGCGCCAGGACAGGGAGAACTGAAGCTTTCTTT.

V and J are TRBV15 and TRBJ2-7; D is possibly TRBD2 (6 bases). CDR3 length equals 12 residues. The V gene's germline CDR1 is LNHNV and CDR2 YYDKDF (reference sequence). Trimming took off 9 bases at V and 5 bases at J, with 14 bases between the two ends. DNA of the CDR3: TGTGCCACAGCCGGGACTCTCAACGAGCAGTACTTC. Protein sequence: CATAGTLNEQYF.

The gene calls are TRBV18 and TRBJ2-1; 8 bases match TRBD1. The CDR3 runs 14 residues. J gave up 6 bases and V 3 bases, and 4 bases lay outside the gene matches. Germline loops: CDR1 KGHSH, CDR2 LQKENI. The CDR3 is CASSPGQAGNEQFF. The CDR3 coding sequence is TGTGCCAGCTCACCGGGACAGGCGGGCAATGAGCAGTTCTTC. The entire variable domain, with the rest obtained from reference TRBV18 and TRBJ2-1, is as follows: NAGVMQNPRHLVRRRGQEARLRCSPMKGHSHVYWYRQLPEEGLKFMVYLQKENIIDESGMPKERFSAEFPKEGPSILRIQQVVRGDSAAYFCASSPGQAGNEQFFGPGTRLTVL.

J is TRBJ1-4 and V is TRBV6-5; no clear D. CDR3 length equals 15 residues. V lost 5 bases and J 0 bases, leaving 10 bases between the germline ends. Per germline, CDR1 MNHEY and CDR2 SVGAGI. CDR3 sequence reads: CASSLSPATNEKLFF. CDR3 nucleotides: TGTGCCAGCAGTCTAAGTCCTGCAACTAATGAAAAACTGTTTTTT.